These 2 T cell receptor beta chains share one sample of origin, sequenced in a study of tumor and adjacent non-tumor tissue in lung cancer. The template was RNA from unsorted bulk tissue. The library came from three nested PCR rounds adapted from ARM-PCR protocols. TCRdb redid the calling of the multiplex PCR reads with MiXCR, one entry per CDR3 protein. In the table there are over 130,000 distinct CDR3 sequences, 66% of which are singletons. Sequenced input: lung tumor tissue. The receptors were gathered from a man between 60 and 75 years old with small cell lung cancer.

In regard to this clonotype: This may be a read error, as it is one base from a much larger clone. The rearrangement joins TRBV28 to TRBJ1-6; 10 bases line up with TRBD1. This CDR3 has 14 residues. The trim removed 10 bases at V and 9 bases at J, leaving 9 bases unmatched. Per germline, CDR1 MDHEN and CDR2 SYDVKM. The CDR3 nucleotides are TGTGCCATCAGCAGGACAGGGGGTGGTTCACCCCTCCACTTT. Translating it yields CAISRTGGGSPLHF.

Concerning this clonotype itself: Since the CDR3 does not end with the conserved phenylalanine or tryptophan, this likely comes from a read error. No DNA is shown, since the ends of the CDR3 on it are uncertain; the CDR3 is the one TCRdb lists. The chain uses TRBV11-2 and TRBJ1-2; TRBD1 reflects the table's D call only, with no check against the DNA. Germline lookup yields CDR1 SGHAT and CDR2 FQNNGV. The CDR3 spans 15 residues, counting both ends. CDR3 residues: CASSLGGAVNYGYIV.